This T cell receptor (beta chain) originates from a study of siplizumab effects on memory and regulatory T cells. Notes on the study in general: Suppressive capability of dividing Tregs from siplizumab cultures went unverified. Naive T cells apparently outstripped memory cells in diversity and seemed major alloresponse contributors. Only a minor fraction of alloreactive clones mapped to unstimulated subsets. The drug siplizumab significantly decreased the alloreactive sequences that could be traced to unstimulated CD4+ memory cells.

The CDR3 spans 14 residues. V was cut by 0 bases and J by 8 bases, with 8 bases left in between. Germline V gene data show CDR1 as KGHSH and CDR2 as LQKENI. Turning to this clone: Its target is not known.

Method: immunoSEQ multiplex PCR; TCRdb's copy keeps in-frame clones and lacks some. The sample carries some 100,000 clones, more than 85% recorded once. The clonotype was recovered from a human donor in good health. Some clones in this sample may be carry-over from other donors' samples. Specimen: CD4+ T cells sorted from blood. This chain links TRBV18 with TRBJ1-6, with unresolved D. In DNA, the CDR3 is TGTGCCAGCTCACCACCGACGAGGGATTCACCCCTCCACTTT. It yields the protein CASSPPTRDSPLHF. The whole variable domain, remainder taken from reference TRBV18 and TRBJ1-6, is NAGVMQNPRHLVRRRGQEARLRCSPMKGHSHVYWYRQLPEEGLKFMVYLQKENIIDESGMPKERFSAEFPKEGPSILRIQQVVRGDSAAYFCASSPPTRDSPLHFGNGTRLTVT.